This is a list of T cell receptor beta chains from one sample in a study of OX40 agonist ivuxolimab in advanced cancers. The table came from immunoSEQ multiplex PCR; TCRdb's copy has only in-frame clones and leaves some out. Among 60,000 to 75,000 clones listed, roughly 84% were seen once. The material sequenced was CD4+ or CD8+ T cells sorted from blood, taken in a trial of the OX40 agonist ivuxolimab. The receptors shown here come from an adult with an advanced solid tumor such as melanoma, head and neck, liver or kidney cancer. CDR3s include the opening cysteine and the closing phenylalanine or tryptophan. The D gene is left open where the match is weak. Part of the rows lack a size; the others show once, few, many or a class for expanded clones.

j_call d_call v_call clone_size cdr3_aa cdr3_nt
TRBJ1-2 - TRBV7-8 - CASSPKGSHGYTF TGTGCCAGCAGCCCCAAGGGCAGCCATGGCTACACCTTC
TRBJ1-6 TRBD1 TRBV6-1 few CASRGDRGQGSPLHF TGTGCCAGCAGGGGGGACAGGGGGCAGGGATCACCCCTCCACTTT
TRBJ1-2 - TRBV10-3 - CATRTELPNYGYTF TGTGCCACCCGGACAGAGTTACCTAACTATGGCTACACCTTC
TRBJ2-5 TRBD1 TRBV5-1 - CASSRTGPETQYF TGCGCCAGCAGCAGGACAGGGCCAGAGACCCAGTACTTC
TRBJ2-7 TRBD1 TRBV7-9 - CASSFSGTGGIYEQYF TGTGCCAGCAGCTTCTCCGGGACAGGGGGCATCTACGAGCAGTACTTC
TRBJ1-5 TRBD1 TRBV6-6 once CASSYRDRLRDQPQHF TGTGCCAGCAGTTACCGGGACAGATTGAGAGATCAGCCCCAGCATTTT
TRBJ1-1 - TRBV18 - CASSPPASRVVAFF TGTGCCAGCTCACCACCAGCCAGTCGGGTTGTGGCTTTCTTT
TRBJ1-5 - TRBV28 - CASSLRGDGNQPQHF TGTGCCAGCAGTTTACGAGGGGACGGCAATCAGCCCCAGCATTTT
TRBJ2-3 - TRBV19 - CASSLAVLSTDTQYF TGTGCCAGTAGTTTAGCGGTTCTTAGCACAGATACGCAGTATTTT
TRBJ1-5 TRBD1 TRBV7-9 - CASSRAGGHQPQHF TGTGCCAGCAGCCGGGCAGGGGGACATCAGCCCCAGCATTTT
TRBJ1-2 - TRBV2 - CASTLSPGAGGYTF TGTGCCAGCACCTTATCTCCAGGGGCGGGAGGCTACACCTTC
TRBJ1-5 - TRBV5-1 - CASSVDRNQPQHF TGCGCCAGCAGCGTTGACAGGAATCAGCCCCAGCATTTT
TRBJ2-7 TRBD2 TRBV7-9 - CASSPRTSGNSYEQYF TGTGCCAGCAGCCCCCGGACTAGCGGAAACTCCTACGAGCAGTACTTC
TRBJ2-3 - TRBV4-3 - CASSQGVAGLLDTQYF TGCGCCAGCAGCCAAGGGGTAGCAGGGCTGTTAGATACGCAGTATTTT
TRBJ2-7 - TRBV5-1 - CASSLRSVRSSEQYF TGCGCCAGCAGCTTGAGGTCAGTAAGAAGTAGCGAGCAGTACTTC
TRBJ2-7 TRBD2 TRBV10-3 - CAISDSRTRSSYEQYF TGTGCCATCAGTGACTCCCGGACTAGAAGCTCCTACGAGCAGTACTTC
TRBJ1-1 - TRBV7-9 few CASRGATEAFF TGTGCCAGCCGAGGGGCCACTGAAGCTTTCTTT
TRBJ2-5 TRBD2 TRBV9 - CASSSGLAGAQETQYF TGTGCCAGCAGCTCGGGACTAGCGGGGGCTCAAGAGACCCAGTACTTC
TRBJ1-5 - TRBV5-1 - CASNRVSPSSFSNQPQHF TGCGCCAGCAATCGGGTTTCCCCTTCCTCCTTTAGCAATCAGCCCCAGCATTTT
TRBJ1-5 - TRBV27 - CASSPEGSQPQHF TGTGCCAGCAGTCCCGAAGGGAGTCAGCCCCAGCATTTT
TRBJ2-7 - TRBV9 - CASSVAGQSYEQYF TGTGCCAGCAGCGTAGCCGGACAGTCCTACGAGCAGTACTTC
TRBJ1-1 - TRBV28 - CASIRAGWGPLSEAFF TGTGCCAGCATCCGCGCTGGGTGGGGGCCCTTGAGTGAGGCTTTCTTT
TRBJ2-3 - TRBV6-4 once CASSFTGGDTQYF TGTGCCAGCAGTTTCACAGGTGGAGATACGCAGTATTTT
TRBJ2-6 - TRBV4-3 - CASSQDSLVSGANVLTF TGCGCCAGCAGCCAAGATTCGCTAGTCTCTGGGGCCAACGTCCTGACTTTC
TRBJ2-1 TRBD2 TRBV5-1 once CASTWSGGGEQFF TGCGCCAGCACATGGTCGGGGGGAGGGGAGCAGTTCTTC